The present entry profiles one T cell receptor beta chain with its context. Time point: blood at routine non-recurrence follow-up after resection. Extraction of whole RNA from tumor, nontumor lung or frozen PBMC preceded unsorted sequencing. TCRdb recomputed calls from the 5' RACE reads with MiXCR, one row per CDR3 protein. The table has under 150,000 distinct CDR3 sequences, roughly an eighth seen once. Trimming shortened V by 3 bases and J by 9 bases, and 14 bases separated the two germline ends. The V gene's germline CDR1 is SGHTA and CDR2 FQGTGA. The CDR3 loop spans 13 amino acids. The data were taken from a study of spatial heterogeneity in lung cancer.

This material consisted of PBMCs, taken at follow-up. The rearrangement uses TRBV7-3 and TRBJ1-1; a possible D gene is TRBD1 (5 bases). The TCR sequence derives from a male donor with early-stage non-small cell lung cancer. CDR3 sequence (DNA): TGTGCCAGCAGCTTCAAGGGGTCCTGGCAAGCTTTCTTT. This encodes CASSFKGSWQAFF. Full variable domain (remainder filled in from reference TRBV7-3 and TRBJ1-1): GAGVSQTPSNKVTEKGKYVELRCDPISGHTALYWYRQSLGQGPEFLIYFQGTGAADDSGLPNDRFFAVRPEGSVSTLKIQRTERGDSAVYLCASSFKGSWQAFFGQGTRLTVV.